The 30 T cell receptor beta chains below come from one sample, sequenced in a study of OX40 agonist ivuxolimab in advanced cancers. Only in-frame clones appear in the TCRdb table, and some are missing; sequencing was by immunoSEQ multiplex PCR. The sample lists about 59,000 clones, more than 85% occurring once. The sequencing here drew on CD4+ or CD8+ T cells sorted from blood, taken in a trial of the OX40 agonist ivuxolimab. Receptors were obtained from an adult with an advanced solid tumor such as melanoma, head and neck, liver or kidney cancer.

The CDR3 loop reads CAWSRNSRWEVYSPLHF. The CDR3 region has the DNA TGTGCCTGGAGCCGGAATAGTAGATGGGAGGTTTATTCACCCCTCCACTTT. This chain joins TRBV30 and TRBJ1-6; D gene unclear. The V end lost 3 bases, the J end lost 8 bases, and 23 bases lay between the germline ends. Germline V gives CDR1 GTSNPN, CDR2 SVGIG (reference sequence). This CDR3 spans 17 amino acids.

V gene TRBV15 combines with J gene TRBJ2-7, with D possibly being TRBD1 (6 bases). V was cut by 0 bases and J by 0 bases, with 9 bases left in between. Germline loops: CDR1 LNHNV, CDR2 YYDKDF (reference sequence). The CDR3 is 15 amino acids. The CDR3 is CATSRDWTASYEQYF. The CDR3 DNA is TGTGCCACCAGCAGAGACTGGACAGCCTCCTACGAGCAGTACTTC.

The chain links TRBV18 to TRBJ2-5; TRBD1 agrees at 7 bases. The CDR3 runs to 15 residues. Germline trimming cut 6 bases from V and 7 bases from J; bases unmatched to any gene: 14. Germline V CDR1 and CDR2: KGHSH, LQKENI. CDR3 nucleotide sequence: TGTGCCAGCTCGCCTCGGACAGGTGAAATGGTGACCCAGTACTTC. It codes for CASSPRTGEMVTQYF. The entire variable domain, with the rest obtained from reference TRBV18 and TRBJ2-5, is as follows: NAGVMQNPRHLVRRRGQEARLRCSPMKGHSHVYWYRQLPEEGLKFMVYLQKENIIDESGMPKERFSAEFPKEGPSILRIQQVVRGDSAAYFCASSPRTGEMVTQYFGPGTRLLVL.

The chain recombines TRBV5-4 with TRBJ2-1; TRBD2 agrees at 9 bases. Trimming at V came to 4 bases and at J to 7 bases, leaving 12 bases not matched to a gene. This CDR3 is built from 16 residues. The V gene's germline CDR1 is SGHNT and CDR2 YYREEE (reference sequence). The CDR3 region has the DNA TGTGCCAGCAGCCCACGAGGTAGCGGGAGTTATAATGAGCAGTTCTTC. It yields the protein CASSPRGSGSYNEQFF.

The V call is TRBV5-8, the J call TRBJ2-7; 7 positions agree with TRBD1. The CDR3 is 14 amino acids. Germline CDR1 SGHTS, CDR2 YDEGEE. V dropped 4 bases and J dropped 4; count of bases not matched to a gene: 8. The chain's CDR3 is CASSRSGQVYEQYF. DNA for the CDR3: TGTGCCAGCAGCCGAAGCGGACAGGTATACGAGCAGTACTTC.

Here the CDR3 reads CSATLDGEAFF. CDR3 nucleotides: TGCAGTGCTACGCTCGACGGTGAAGCTTTCTTT. V gene TRBV20-1 combines with J gene TRBJ1-1, with unresolved D. Germline V gives CDR1 DFQATT, CDR2 SNEGSKA (reference sequence). This CDR3 spans 11 amino acids. The germline V and J ends were trimmed by 4 bases and 7 bases, with 10 bases remaining between them.

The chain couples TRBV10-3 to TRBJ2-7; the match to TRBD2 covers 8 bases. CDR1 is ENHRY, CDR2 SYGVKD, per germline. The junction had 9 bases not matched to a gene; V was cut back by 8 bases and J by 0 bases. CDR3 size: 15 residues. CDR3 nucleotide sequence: TGTGCCATCGGCGACTTTCTAGCGGGCTCCTACGAGCAGTACTTC. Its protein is CAIGDFLAGSYEQYF.

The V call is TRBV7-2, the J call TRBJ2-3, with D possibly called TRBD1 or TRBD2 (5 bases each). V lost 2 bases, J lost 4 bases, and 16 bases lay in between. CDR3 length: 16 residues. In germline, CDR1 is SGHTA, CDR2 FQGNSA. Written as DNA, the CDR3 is TGTGCCAGCAGCTTATATGGGGGAGCAAAAGCAGATACGCAGTATTTT. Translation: CASSLYGGAKADTQYF.

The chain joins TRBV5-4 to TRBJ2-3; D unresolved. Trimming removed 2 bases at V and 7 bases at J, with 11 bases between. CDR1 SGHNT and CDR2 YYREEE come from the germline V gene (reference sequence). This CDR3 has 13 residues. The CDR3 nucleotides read TGTGCCAGCAGCTTCCCTACTGGAAATACGCAGTATTTT. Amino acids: CASSFPTGNTQYF.

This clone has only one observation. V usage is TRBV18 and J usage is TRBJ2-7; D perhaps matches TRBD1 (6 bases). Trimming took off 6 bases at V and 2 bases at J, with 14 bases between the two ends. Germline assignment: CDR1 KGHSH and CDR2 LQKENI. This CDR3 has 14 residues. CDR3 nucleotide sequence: TGTGCCAGCTCCCCTGGACAGTTCGCCTACGAGCAGTACTTC. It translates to CASSPGQFAYEQYF. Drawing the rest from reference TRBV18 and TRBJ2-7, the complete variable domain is NAGVMQNPRHLVRRRGQEARLRCSPMKGHSHVYWYRQLPEEGLKFMVYLQKENIIDESGMPKERFSAEFPKEGPSILRIQQVVRGDSAAYFCASSPGQFAYEQYFGPGTRLTVT.

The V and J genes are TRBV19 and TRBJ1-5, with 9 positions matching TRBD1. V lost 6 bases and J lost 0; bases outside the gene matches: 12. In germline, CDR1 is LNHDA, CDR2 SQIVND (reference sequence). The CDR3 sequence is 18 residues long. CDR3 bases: TGTGCCAGTAGCCCAACAGGGGGCGCGGGGACTAGCAATCAGCCCCAGCATTTT. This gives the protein CASSPTGGAGTSNQPQHF.

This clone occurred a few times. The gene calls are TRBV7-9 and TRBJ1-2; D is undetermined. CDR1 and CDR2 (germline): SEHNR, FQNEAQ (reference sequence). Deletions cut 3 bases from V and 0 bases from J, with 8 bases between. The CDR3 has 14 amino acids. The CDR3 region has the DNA TGTGCCAGCAGCTTTGGCGGAGCTAACTATGGCTACACCTTC. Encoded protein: CASSFGGANYGYTF.

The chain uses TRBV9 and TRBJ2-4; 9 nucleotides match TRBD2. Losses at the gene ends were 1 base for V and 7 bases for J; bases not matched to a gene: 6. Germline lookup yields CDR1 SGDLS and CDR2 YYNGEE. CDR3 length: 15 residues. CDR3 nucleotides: TGTGCCAGCAGCGTAAGGGCGGGAGGGCACAACATTCAGTACTTC. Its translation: CASSVRAGGHNIQYF.

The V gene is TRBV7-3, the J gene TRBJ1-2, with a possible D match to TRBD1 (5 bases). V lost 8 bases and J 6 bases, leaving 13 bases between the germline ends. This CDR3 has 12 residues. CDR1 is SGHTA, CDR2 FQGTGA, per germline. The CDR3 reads CASGPGGDGYTF. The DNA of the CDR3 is TGTGCCAGCGGGCCGGGGGGAGATGGCTACACCTTC.

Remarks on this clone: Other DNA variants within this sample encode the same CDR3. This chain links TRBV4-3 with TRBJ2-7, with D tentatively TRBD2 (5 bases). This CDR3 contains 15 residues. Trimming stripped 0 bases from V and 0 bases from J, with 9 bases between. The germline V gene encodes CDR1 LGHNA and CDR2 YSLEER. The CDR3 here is CASSQETGSSYEQYF. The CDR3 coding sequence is TGCGCCAGCAGCCAAGAGACGGGGAGCTCCTACGAGCAGTACTTC.

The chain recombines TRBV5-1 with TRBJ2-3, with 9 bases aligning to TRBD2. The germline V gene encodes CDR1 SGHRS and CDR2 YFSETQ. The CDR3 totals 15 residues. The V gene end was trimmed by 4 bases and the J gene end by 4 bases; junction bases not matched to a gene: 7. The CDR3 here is CASSLGTSRADTQYF. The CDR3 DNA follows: TGCGCCAGCAGCCTGGGGACTAGCCGAGCAGATACGCAGTATTTT.

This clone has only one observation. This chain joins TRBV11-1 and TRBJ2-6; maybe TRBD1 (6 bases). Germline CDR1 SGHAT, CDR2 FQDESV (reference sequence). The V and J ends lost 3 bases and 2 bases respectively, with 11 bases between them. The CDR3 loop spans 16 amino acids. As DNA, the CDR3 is TGTGCCAGCAGCTTGGCAGGGGATCCTGGGGCCAACGTCCTGACTTTC. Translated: CASSLAGDPGANVLTF.

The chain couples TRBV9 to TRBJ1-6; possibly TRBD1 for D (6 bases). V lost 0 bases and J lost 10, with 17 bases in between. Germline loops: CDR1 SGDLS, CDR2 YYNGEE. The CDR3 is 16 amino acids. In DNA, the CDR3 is TGTGCCAGCAGCGTAGCTACCAGGGGCGGGGGCTCACCCCTCCACTTT. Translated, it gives CASSVATRGGGSPLHF.

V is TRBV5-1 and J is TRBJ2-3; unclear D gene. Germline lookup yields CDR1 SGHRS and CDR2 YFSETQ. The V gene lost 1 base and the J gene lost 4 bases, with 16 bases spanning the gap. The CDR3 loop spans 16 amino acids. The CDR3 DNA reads TGCGCCAGCAGCTTGAAGATGGATGAGATTGCAGATACGCAGTATTTT. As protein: CASSLKMDEIADTQYF.

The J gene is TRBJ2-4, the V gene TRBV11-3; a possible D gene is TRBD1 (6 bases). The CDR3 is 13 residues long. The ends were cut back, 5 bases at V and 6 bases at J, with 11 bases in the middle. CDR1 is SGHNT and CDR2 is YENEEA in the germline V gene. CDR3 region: CASSMGQLNIQYF. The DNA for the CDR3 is TGTGCCAGCAGCATGGGACAATTAAACATTCAGTACTTC.

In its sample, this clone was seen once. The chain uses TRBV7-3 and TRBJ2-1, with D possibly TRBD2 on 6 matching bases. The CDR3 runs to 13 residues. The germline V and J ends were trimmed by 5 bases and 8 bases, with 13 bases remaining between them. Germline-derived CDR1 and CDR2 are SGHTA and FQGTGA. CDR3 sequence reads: CASSKRPGDEQFF. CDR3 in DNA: TGTGCCAGCAGCAAACGACCGGGAGATGAGCAGTTCTTC.

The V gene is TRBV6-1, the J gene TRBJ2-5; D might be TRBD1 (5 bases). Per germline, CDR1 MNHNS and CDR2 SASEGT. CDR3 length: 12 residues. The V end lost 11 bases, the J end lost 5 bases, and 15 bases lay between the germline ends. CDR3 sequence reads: CAGHRLGETQYF. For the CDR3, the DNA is TGTGCCGGACACAGGCTCGGGGAGACCCAGTACTTC.

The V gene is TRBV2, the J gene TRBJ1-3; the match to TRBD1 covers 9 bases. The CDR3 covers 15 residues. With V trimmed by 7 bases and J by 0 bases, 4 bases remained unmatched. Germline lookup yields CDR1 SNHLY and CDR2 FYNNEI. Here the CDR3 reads CASMGQGLSGNTIYF. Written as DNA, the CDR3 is TGTGCCAGCATGGGACAGGGCCTCTCTGGAAACACCATATATTTT.

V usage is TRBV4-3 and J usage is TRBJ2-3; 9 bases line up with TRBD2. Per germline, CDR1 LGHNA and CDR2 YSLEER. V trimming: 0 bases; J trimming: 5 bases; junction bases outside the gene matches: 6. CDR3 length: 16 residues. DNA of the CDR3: TGCGCCAGCAGCCAAGATATTAGCGGGAGAGTAGATACGCAGTATTTT. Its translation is CASSQDISGRVDTQYF.

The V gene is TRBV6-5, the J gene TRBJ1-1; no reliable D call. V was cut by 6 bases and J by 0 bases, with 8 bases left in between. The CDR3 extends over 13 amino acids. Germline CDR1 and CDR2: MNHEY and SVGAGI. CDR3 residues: CASRLRLNTEAFF. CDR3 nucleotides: TGTGCCAGCAGACTTAGGTTGAACACTGAAGCTTTCTTT.

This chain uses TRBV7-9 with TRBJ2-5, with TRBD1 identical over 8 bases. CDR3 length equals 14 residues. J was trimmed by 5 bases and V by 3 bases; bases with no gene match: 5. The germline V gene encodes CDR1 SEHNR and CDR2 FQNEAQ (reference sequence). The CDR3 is CASSFGQGRETQYF. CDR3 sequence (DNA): TGTGCCAGCAGCTTTGGACAGGGAAGGGAGACCCAGTACTTC. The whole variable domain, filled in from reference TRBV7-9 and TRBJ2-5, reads DTGVSQNPRHKITKRGQNVTFRCDPISEHNRLYWYRQTLGQGPEFLTYFQNEAQLEKSRLLSDRFSAERPKGSFSTLEIQRTEQGDSAMYLCASSFGQGRETQYFGPGTRLLVL.

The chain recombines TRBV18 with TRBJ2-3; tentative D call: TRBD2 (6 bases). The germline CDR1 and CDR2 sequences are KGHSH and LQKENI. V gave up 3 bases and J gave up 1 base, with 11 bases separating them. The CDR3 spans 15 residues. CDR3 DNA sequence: TGTGCCAGCTCACCTACTAGCTTTGGCACAGATACGCAGTATTTT. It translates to CASSPTSFGTDTQYF.

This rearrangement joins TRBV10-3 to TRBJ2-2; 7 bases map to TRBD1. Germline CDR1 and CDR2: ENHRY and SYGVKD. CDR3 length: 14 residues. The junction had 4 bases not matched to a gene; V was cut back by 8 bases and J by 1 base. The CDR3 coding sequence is TGTGCCATCCGGGACAGCCAGAACACCGGGGAGCTGTTTTTT. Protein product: CAIRDSQNTGELFF.

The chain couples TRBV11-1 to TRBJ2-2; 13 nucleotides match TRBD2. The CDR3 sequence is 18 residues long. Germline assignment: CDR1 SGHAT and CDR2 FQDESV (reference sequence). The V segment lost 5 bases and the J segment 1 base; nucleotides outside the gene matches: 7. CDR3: CASSPRTSGRLNTGELFF. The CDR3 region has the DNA TGTGCCAGCAGCCCCCGGACTAGCGGGAGATTGAACACCGGGGAGCTGTTTTTT.

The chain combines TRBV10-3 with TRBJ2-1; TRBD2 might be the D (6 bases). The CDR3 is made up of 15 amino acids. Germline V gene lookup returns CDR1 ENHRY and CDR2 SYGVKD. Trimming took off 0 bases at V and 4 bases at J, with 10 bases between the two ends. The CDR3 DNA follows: TGTGCCATCAGTGAGTCAGGAGGGGATTACAATGAGCAGTTCTTC. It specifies CAISESGGDYNEQFF.